Listed below are T cell receptor beta chains from one sample, sequenced in a study of blood T cell repertoires in COVID-19. Here immunoSEQ multiplex PCR was the method, and the copy in TCRdb shows in-frame clones only, minus some. The sample contains some 130,000 clones, approximately 77% of which appear only once. The specimen sequenced was peripheral blood. The receptors come from an elderly man with acute or convalescent COVID-19. Both conserved end residues are part of each CDR3. The D gene is left open where the match is weak.

j_call | v_call | d_call | cdr3_aa
TRBJ2-5 | TRBV6-2/TRBV6-3 | . | CASSYEAGQETQYF
TRBJ1-3 | TRBV5-5 | . | CASSLTGRTGNTIYF
TRBJ1-1 | TRBV4-1 | TRBD1 | CASSQGYDRAGGTEAFF
TRBJ2-1 | TRBV7-3 | TRBD1 | CASSKPGQGVNEQFF
TRBJ1-5 | TRBV5-8 | . | CASGGPGVLIGDQPQHF
TRBJ1-2 | TRBV12-5 | . | CASGFGTIKMGYTF
TRBJ2-7 | TRBV4-2 | . | CASSPRWTSAYEQYF
TRBJ1-1 | TRBV5-6 | . | CASSFYSPNTEAFF
TRBJ1-5 | TRBV18 | TRBD1 | CASSKGTDSNQPQHF
TRBJ1-1 | TRBV12-3/TRBV12-4 | TRBD1 | CASSQTGAAAFF
TRBJ2-7 | TRBV6-2/TRBV6-3 | . | CASSPGGLGEQYF
TRBJ2-5 | TRBV29-1 | . | CSVEKGNMAQETQYF
TRBJ2-7 | TRBV7-9 | . | CASSPTHGHEQYF
TRBJ2-5 | TRBV29-1 | . | CSVESFGLQETQYF
TRBJ1-2 | TRBV6-2/TRBV6-3 | . | CASSYSGGNYGYTF
TRBJ1-1 | TRBV3-1/TRBV3-2 | . | CASSPSMNTEAFF
TRBJ1-6 | TRBV6-5 | TRBD1 | CARQDRAENSPLHF
TRBJ2-5 | TRBV11-2 | TRBD2 | CASSRLAVLAGTQYF
TRBJ1-1 | TRBV29-1 | . | CSVAAVSVGTEAFF
TRBJ2-5 | TRBV29-1 | . | CSVSESVQETQYF
TRBJ2-1 | TRBV15 | . | CATSRDQGIYNEQFF
TRBJ2-7 | TRBV5-1 | . | CASSLANYEQYF
TRBJ1-6 | TRBV6-2/TRBV6-3 | . | CASSYERANSPLHF
TRBJ1-4 | TRBV3-1/TRBV3-2 | . | CASSQLQNNEKLFF
TRBJ2-1 | TRBV7-8 | TRBD2 | CASSFRTSGYNEQFF
TRBJ2-1 | TRBV24-1 | . | CATSDNPRDTNSFNEQFF
TRBJ2-3 | TRBV2 | . | CASSDFDFPSTQYF
TRBJ2-7 | TRBV5-6 | TRBD2 | CASSLDRGLRGVYEQYF
TRBJ2-3 | TRBV4-1 | TRBD2 | CASSRPLGGIDTQYF
TRBJ2-7 | TRBV7-9 | TRBD1 | CASSSTGGAYEQYF
TRBJ2-3 | TRBV3-1/TRBV3-2 | . | CASSQGQSISTDTQYF
TRBJ1-2 | TRBV7-9 | . | CASSLVASGGYTF
TRBJ2-5 | TRBV5-3 | . | CARSQAGETQYF
TRBJ1-2 | TRBV6-5 | TRBD1 | CASRPGGAGYTF
TRBJ2-7 | TRBV7-2 | . | CASSLAPQSYEQYF
TRBJ1-5 | TRBV27 | . | CASSSSGTQPQHF
TRBJ1-1 | TRBV7-9 | TRBD1 | CASSGIGRGREMENTEAFF
TRBJ2-3 | TRBV10-3 | TRBD1 | CAMGTGTSTDTQYF
TRBJ2-7 | TRBV18 | TRBD2 | CASSRTGTSGGMEQYF
TRBJ1-1 | TRBV27 | . | CASSSLRGLNTEAFF